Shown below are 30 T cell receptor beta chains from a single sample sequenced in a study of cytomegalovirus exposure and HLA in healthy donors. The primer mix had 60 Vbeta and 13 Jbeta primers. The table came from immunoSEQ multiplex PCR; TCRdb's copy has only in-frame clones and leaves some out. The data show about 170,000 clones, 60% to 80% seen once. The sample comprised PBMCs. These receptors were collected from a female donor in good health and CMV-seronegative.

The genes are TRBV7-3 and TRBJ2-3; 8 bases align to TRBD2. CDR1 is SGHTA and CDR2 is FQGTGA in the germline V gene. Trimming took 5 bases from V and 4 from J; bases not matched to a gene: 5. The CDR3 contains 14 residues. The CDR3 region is CASSREGRADTQYF. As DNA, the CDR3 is TGTGCCAGCAGCCGGGAGGGCCGGGCAGATACGCAGTATTTT.

Here the CDR3 DNA reads TGTGCCAGCAGCCGTACAGGGAACTCACCCCTCCACTTT. This translates into CASSRTGNSPLHF. The gene calls are TRBV7-6 and TRBJ1-6; D might be TRBD1 (6 bases). V shed 5 bases and J shed 10 bases, with 12 bases lying between them. This CDR3 region has 13 residues. Per the germline V gene, CDR1 is SGHVS and CDR2 is FNYEAQ.

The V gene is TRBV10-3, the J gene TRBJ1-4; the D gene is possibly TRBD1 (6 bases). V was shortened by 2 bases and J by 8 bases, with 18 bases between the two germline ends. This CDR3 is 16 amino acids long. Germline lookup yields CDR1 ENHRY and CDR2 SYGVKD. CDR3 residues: CAISEGTGTGREKLFF. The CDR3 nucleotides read TGTGCCATCAGTGAGGGAACAGGGACCGGTCGGGAAAAACTGTTTTTT.

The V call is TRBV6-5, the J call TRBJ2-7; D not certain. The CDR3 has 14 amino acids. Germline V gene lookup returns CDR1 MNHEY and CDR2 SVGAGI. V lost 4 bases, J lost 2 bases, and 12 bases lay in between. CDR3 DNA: TGTGCCAGCAGTTCTCCCGACTCAGCCTACGAGCAGTACTTC. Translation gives CASSSPDSAYEQYF.

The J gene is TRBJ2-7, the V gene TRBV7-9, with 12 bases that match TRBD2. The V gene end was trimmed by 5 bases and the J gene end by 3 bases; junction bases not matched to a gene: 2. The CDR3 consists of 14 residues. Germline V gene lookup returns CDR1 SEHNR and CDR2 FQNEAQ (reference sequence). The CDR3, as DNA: TGTGCCAGCAGCACTAGCGGGGGGATCTACGAGCAGTACTTC. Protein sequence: CASSTSGGIYEQYF.

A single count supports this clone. CDR3 sequence reads: CASSSGQGLYGYTF. DNA of the CDR3: TGTGCCAGCAGCTCGGGACAGGGGCTCTATGGCTACACCTTC. The chain combines TRBV7-2 with TRBJ1-2, with TRBD1 matching 10 bases. Trimming cost V 4 bases and J 4 bases; bases outside gene matches: 3. The germline V gene encodes CDR1 SGHTA and CDR2 FQGNSA. The CDR3 runs to 14 residues.

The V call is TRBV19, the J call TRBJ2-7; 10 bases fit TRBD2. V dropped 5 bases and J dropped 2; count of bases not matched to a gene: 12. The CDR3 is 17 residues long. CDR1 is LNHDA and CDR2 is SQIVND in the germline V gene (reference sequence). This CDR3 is CASSFGASGSSAYEQYF. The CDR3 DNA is TGTGCCAGTAGTTTCGGGGCTAGCGGGAGTTCGGCCTACGAGCAGTACTTC.

CDR3 DNA: TGTGCCAGCTCACCACCTGGCGGGAGGACTACCAAAAACATTCAGTACTTC. Amino acids: CASSPPGGRTTKNIQYF. The chain recombines TRBV18 with TRBJ2-4; 8 bases are a match to TRBD2. Germline V lookup: CDR1 KGHSH, CDR2 LQKENI. This CDR3 has 17 amino acids. V was clipped by 0 bases and J by 2 bases; unmatched bases: 6.

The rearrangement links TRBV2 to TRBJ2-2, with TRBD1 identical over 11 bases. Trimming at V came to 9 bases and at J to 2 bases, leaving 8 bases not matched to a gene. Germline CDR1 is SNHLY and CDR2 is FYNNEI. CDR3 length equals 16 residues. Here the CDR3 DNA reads TGTGCCAGGCGGGTGGGACAGGGGGGTAACACCGGGGAGCTGTTTTTT. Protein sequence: CARRVGQGGNTGELFF. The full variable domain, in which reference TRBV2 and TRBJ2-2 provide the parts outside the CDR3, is EPEVTQTPSHQVTQMGQEVILRCVPISNHLYFYWYRQILGQKVEFLVSFYNNEISEKSEIFDDQFSVERPDGSNFTLKIRSTKLEDSAMYFCARRVGQGGNTGELFFGEGSRLTVL.

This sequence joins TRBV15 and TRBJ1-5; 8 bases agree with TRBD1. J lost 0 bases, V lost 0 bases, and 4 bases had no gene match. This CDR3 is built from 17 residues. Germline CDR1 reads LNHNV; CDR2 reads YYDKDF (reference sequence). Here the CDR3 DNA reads TGTGCCACCAGCAGAGATCTTGGACAGGGTAGCAATCAGCCCCAGCATTTT. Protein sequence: CATSRDLGQGSNQPQHF.

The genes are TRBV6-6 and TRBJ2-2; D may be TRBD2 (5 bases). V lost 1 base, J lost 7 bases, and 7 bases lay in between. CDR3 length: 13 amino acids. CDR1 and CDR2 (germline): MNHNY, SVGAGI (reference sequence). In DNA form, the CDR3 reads TGTGCCAGCAGTTACTTAGCGAACGGGGAGCTGTTTTTT. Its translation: CASSYLANGELFF.

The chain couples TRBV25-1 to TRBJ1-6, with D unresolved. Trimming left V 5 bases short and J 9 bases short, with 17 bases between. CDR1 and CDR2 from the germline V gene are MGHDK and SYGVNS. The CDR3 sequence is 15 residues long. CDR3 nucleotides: TGTGCCAGCAGTCCTGCCGGGAGGCGCGGTTCACCCCTCCACTTT. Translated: CASSPAGRRGSPLHF.

The CDR3 here is CASSLYGSGRAGEQYF. CDR3 bases: TGTGCCAGCAGCTTGTATGGTAGCGGGAGGGCTGGGGAGCAGTACTTC. The V gene is TRBV5-4, the J gene TRBJ2-7; 11 bases agree with TRBD2. V lost 1 base to trimming and J lost 7 bases; unmatched junction nucleotides: 10. Germline loops: CDR1 SGHNT, CDR2 YYREEE (reference sequence). This CDR3 region has 16 residues.

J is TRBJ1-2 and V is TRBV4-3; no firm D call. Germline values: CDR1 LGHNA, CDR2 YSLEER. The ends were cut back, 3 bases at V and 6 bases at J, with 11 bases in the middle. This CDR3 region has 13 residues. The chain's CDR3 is CASSQGEGDGYTF. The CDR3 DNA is TGCGCCAGCAGCCAGGGTGAGGGAGATGGCTACACCTTC.

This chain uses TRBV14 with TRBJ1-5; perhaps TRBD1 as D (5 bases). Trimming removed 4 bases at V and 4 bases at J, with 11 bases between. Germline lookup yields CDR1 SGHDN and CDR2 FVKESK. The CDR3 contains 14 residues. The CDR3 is CASSPMGGNQPQHF. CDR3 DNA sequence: TGTGCCAGCAGCCCTATGGGGGGAAATCAGCCCCAGCATTTT.

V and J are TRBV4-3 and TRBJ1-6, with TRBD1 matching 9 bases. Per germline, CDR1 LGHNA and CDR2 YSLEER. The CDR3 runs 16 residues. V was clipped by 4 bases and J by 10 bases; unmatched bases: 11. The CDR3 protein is CASSRITGGVESPLHF. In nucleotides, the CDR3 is TGCGCCAGCAGCCGCATTACAGGGGGCGTAGAGTCACCCCTCCACTTT.

This CDR3 reads CASSPVGTGKSYEQYF. The CDR3 DNA reads as TGTGCCAGCAGCCCAGTCGGGACAGGGAAATCCTACGAGCAGTACTTC. This chain connects TRBV28 to TRBJ2-7; 9 bases are shared with TRBD1. The V and J ends lost 6 bases and 1 base, in that order; junction bases with no gene match: 10. The germline V gene has CDR1 MDHEN and CDR2 SYDVKM. This CDR3 contains 16 residues.

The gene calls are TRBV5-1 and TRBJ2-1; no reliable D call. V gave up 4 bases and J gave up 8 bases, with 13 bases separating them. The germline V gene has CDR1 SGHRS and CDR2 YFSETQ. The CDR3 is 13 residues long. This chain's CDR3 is CASSPVAPDEQFF. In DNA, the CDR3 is TGCGCCAGCAGCCCGGTCGCGCCTGATGAGCAGTTCTTC. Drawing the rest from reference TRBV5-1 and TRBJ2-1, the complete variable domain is KAGVTQTPRYLIKTRGQQVTLSCSPISGHRSVSWYQQTPGQGLQFLFEYFSETQRNKGNFPGRFSGRQFSNSRSEMNVSTLELGDSALYLCASSPVAPDEQFFGPGTRLTVL.

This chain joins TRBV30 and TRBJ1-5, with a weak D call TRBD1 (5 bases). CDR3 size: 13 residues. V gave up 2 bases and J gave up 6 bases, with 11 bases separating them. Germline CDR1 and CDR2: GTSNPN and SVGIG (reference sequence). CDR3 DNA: TGTGCCTGGAGTCAGGCCGGGGGTCAGCCCCAGCATTTT. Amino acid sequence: CAWSQAGGQPQHF.

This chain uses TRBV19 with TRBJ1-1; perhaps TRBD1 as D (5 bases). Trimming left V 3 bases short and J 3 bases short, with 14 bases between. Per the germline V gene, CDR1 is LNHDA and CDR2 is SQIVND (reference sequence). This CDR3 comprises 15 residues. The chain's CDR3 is CASSMSGQGYTEAFF. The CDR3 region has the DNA TGTGCCAGTAGTATGTCAGGGCAGGGATACACTGAAGCTTTCTTT.

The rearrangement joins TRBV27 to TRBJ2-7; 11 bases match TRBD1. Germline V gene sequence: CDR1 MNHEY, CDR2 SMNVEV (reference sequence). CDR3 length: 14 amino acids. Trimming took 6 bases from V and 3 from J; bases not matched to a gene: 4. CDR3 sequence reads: CASSPGTGGYEQYF. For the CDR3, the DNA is TGTGCCAGCAGCCCCGGGACAGGGGGCTACGAGCAGTACTTC.

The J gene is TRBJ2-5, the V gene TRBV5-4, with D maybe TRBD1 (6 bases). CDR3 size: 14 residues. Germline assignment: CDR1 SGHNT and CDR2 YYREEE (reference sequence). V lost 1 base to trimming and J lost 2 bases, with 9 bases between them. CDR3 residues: CASSLSRGQETQYF. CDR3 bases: TGTGCCAGCAGCTTGTCCAGGGGTCAAGAGACCCAGTACTTC.

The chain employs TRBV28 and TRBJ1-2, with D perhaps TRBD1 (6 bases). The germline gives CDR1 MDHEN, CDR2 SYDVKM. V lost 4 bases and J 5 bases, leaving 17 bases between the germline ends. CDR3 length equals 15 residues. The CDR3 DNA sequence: TGTGCCAGCAGTTCTCTTAGGACAGTAAGATATGGCTACACCTTC. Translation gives CASSSLRTVRYGYTF.

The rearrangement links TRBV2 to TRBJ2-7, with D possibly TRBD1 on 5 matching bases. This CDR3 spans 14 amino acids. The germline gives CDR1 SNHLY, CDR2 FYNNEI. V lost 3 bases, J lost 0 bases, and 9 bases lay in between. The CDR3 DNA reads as TGTGCCAGCAGTGATGAACAGGCCTCCTACGAGCAGTACTTC. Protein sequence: CASSDEQASYEQYF. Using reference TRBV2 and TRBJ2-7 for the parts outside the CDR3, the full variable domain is EPEVTQTPSHQVTQMGQEVILRCVPISNHLYFYWYRQILGQKVEFLVSFYNNEISEKSEIFDDQFSVERPDGSNFTLKIRSTKLEDSAMYFCASSDEQASYEQYFGPGTRLTVT.

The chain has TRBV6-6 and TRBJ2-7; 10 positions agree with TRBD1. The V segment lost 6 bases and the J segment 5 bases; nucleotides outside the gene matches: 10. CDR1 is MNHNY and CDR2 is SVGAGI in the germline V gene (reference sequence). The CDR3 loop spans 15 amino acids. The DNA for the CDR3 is TGTGCCAGCAGATCAACCGGGACAGGGGCCAACGAGCAGTACTTC. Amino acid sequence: CASRSTGTGANEQYF.

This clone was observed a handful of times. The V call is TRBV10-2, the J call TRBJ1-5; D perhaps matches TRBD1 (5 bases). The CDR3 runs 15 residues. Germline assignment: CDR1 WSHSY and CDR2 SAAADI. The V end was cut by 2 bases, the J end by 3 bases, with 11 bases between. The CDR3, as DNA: TGCGCCAGCAGTGAGATCGTGGGGCTCAATCAGCCCCAGCATTTT. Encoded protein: CASSEIVGLNQPQHF.

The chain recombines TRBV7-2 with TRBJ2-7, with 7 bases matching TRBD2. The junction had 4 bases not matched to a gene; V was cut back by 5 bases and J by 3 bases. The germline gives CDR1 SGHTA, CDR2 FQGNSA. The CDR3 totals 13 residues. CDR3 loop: CASSLAGDYEQYF. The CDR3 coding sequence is TGTGCCAGCAGCCTCGCGGGAGACTACGAGCAGTACTTC.

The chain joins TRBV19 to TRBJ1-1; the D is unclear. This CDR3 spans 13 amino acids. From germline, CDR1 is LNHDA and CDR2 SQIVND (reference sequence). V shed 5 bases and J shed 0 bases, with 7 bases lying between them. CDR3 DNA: TGTGCCAGTAGTCCAGTTTTGAACACTGAAGCTTTCTTT. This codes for CASSPVLNTEAFF.

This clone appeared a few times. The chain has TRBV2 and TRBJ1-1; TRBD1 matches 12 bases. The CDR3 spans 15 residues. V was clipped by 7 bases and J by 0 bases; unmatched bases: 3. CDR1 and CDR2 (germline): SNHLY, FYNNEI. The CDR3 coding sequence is TGTGCCAGCAAGGGACAGGGGGCCTTGAACACTGAAGCTTTCTTT. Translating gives CASKGQGALNTEAFF.

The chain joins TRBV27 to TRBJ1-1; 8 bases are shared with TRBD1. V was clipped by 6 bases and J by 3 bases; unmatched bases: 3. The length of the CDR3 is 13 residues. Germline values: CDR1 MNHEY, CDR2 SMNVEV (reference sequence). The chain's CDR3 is CASRAGGYTEAFF. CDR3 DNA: TGTGCCAGCAGGGCAGGGGGCTACACTGAAGCTTTCTTT.